Listed below are T cell receptor beta chains from one sample, sequenced in a study of identical twins. A single record per CDR3 protein comes from TCRdb applying MiXCR to the 5' RACE reads. Of nearly 250,000 distinct CDR3 sequences listed, around 7% are singletons. The same sample was also studied in work on yellow fever vaccine responses in identical twins.

Input material: memory (CD45RO+) T cells sorted from blood. The receptors were gathered from a woman aged 18 to 35 in good health. CDR3s include the opening cysteine and the closing phenylalanine or tryptophan. The order of the fields is J gene, D gene, V gene, clone size, CDR3 protein, CDR3 DNA. D genes are given only for firm matches. Clone size appears in some rows only: once, few, many, or a class for an expanded clone.

j_call: TRBJ2-7
d_call: TRBD2
v_call: TRBV5-1
clone_size: few
cdr3_aa: CASSWTSGRWGTYEQYF
cdr3_nt: TGCGCCAGCAGCTGGACTAGCGGGAGGTGGGGGACCTACGAGCAGTACTTC

j_call: TRBJ2-1
d_call: -
v_call: TRBV20-1
clone_size: few
cdr3_aa: CSARDRSGRVF
cdr3_nt: TGCAGTGCTAGAGATAGGAGCGGCCGCGTCTTC

j_call: TRBJ2-2
d_call: -
v_call: TRBV9
clone_size: few
cdr3_aa: CASSVDSWNTGELFF
cdr3_nt: TGTGCCAGCAGCGTAGACAGTTGGAACACCGGGGAGCTGTTTTTT

j_call: TRBJ2-3
d_call: -
v_call: TRBV6-1
clone_size: -
cdr3_aa: CASTNQDTQYF
cdr3_nt: TGTGCCAGCACTAACCAGGATACGCAGTATTTT

j_call: TRBJ2-6
d_call: -
v_call: TRBV5-5
clone_size: -
cdr3_aa: CASRVVVSGANVLTF
cdr3_nt: TGTGCCAGCAGGGTAGTAGTATCTGGGGCCAACGTCCTGACTTTC

j_call: TRBJ1-1
d_call: -
v_call: TRBV27
clone_size: few
cdr3_aa: CASSPHRLTEAFF
cdr3_nt: TGTGCCAGCAGTCCTCATCGTCTCACTGAAGCTTTCTTT

j_call: TRBJ2-1
d_call: TRBD2
v_call: TRBV3-1
clone_size: many
cdr3_aa: CASSQDATSGNNEQFF
cdr3_nt: TGTGCCAGCAGCCAAGACGCGACTAGCGGTAACAATGAGCAGTTCTTC

j_call: TRBJ1-5
d_call: -
v_call: TRBV15
clone_size: many
cdr3_aa: CATGPINQPQHF
cdr3_nt: TGTGCCACCGGACCGATAAATCAGCCCCAGCATTTT

j_call: TRBJ1-2
d_call: -
v_call: TRBV12-3/TRBV12-4
clone_size: few
cdr3_aa: CASSSPNYGYTF
cdr3_nt: TGTGCCAGCAGCTCGCCGAACTATGGCTACACCTTC

j_call: TRBJ1-3
d_call: -
v_call: TRBV9
clone_size: few
cdr3_aa: CASTSKSGNTIYF
cdr3_nt: TGTGCCAGCACCTCAAAATCTGGAAACACCATATATTTT

j_call: TRBJ1-1
d_call: TRBD1
v_call: TRBV29-1
clone_size: many
cdr3_aa: CSVDGDRVSLKTEAFF
cdr3_nt: TGCAGCGTTGATGGGGACAGGGTAAGTTTGAAGACTGAAGCTTTCTTT

j_call: TRBJ1-3
d_call: -
v_call: TRBV18
clone_size: -
cdr3_aa: CASYQSSGNTIYF
cdr3_nt: TGTGCCAGCTACCAGAGCTCTGGAAACACCATATATTTT

j_call: TRBJ2-2
d_call: TRBD2
v_call: TRBV7-7
clone_size: many
cdr3_aa: CASSLVAGGNTGELFF
cdr3_nt: TGTGCCAGCAGCTTAGTAGCGGGGGGGAACACCGGGGAGCTGTTTTTT

j_call: TRBJ1-2
d_call: TRBD1
v_call: TRBV3-1
clone_size: many
cdr3_aa: CASSGEEGAYGYTF
cdr3_nt: TGTGCCAGCAGCGGCGAAGAGGGGGCCTATGGCTACACCTTC

j_call: TRBJ1-5
d_call: -
v_call: TRBV6-2/TRBV6-3
clone_size: many
cdr3_aa: CASSTRGGLQPQHF
cdr3_nt: TGTGCCAGCAGTACGAGGGGTGGGCTTCAGCCCCAGCATTTT

j_call: TRBJ2-7
d_call: TRBD2
v_call: TRBV6-5
clone_size: few
cdr3_aa: CASSYQLPIAGGGLYEQYF
cdr3_nt: TGTGCCAGCAGTTACCAACTCCCGATCGCGGGAGGGGGACTCTACGAGCAGTACTTC

j_call: TRBJ2-1
d_call: -
v_call: TRBV10-3
clone_size: many
cdr3_aa: CATTPYRGNEQFF
cdr3_nt: TGTGCCACCACGCCGTACAGAGGCAATGAGCAGTTCTTC

j_call: TRBJ1-1
d_call: -
v_call: TRBV10-3
clone_size: many
cdr3_aa: CALPGPEWDTEAFF
cdr3_nt: TGTGCCCTCCCGGGACCCGAATGGGACACTGAAGCTTTCTTT

j_call: TRBJ2-1
d_call: TRBD2
v_call: TRBV4-2
clone_size: many
cdr3_aa: CASSQASGSIGEQFF
cdr3_nt: TGTGCCAGCAGCCAAGCTAGCGGGAGTATCGGTGAGCAGTTCTTC

j_call: TRBJ2-2
d_call: -
v_call: TRBV20-1
clone_size: -
cdr3_aa: CSASLTANTGELFF
cdr3_nt: TGCAGTGCTTCCCTGACAGCGAACACCGGGGAGCTGTTTTTT

j_call: TRBJ2-5
d_call: -
v_call: TRBV7-6
clone_size: few
cdr3_aa: CASSPSGGVPGTQYF
cdr3_nt: TGTGCCAGCAGCCCATCGGGTGGGGTCCCGGGGACCCAGTACTTC

j_call: TRBJ1-1
d_call: -
v_call: TRBV12-3/TRBV12-4
clone_size: many
cdr3_aa: CASSPLTEAFF
cdr3_nt: TGTGCCAGCAGTCCACTAACTGAAGCTTTCTTT

j_call: TRBJ1-4
d_call: -
v_call: TRBV11-2
clone_size: few
cdr3_aa: CASSQRGGDRKGEKLFF
cdr3_nt: TGTGCCAGCAGCCAGCGGGGCGGGGACCGGAAGGGGGAAAAACTGTTTTTT

j_call: TRBJ2-3
d_call: -
v_call: TRBV5-1
clone_size: many
cdr3_aa: CASSLRYQSVTDTQYF
cdr3_nt: TGCGCCAGCAGCTTGAGGTACCAGTCAGTCACAGATACGCAGTATTTT

j_call: TRBJ2-3
d_call: TRBD1
v_call: TRBV10-3
clone_size: many
cdr3_aa: CAISPGTGVETDTQYF
cdr3_nt: TGTGCCATCAGTCCCGGGACAGGGGTAGAAACAGATACGCAGTATTTT

j_call: TRBJ1-4
d_call: -
v_call: TRBV5-1
clone_size: -
cdr3_aa: CASRGGGGEKLFF
cdr3_nt: TGCGCCAGCAGGGGAGGAGGGGGTGAAAAACTGTTTTTT

j_call: TRBJ1-6
d_call: -
v_call: TRBV10-3
clone_size: few
cdr3_aa: CAISGGDSPLHF
cdr3_nt: TGTGCCATCAGTGGGGGTGATTCACCCCTCCACTTT

j_call: TRBJ1-3
d_call: TRBD1
v_call: TRBV25-1
clone_size: -
cdr3_aa: CASSVQGAGNTIYF
cdr3_nt: TGTGCTAGCAGTGTACAGGGGGCTGGAAACACCATATATTTT

j_call: TRBJ2-7
d_call: -
v_call: TRBV28
clone_size: -
cdr3_aa: CASHSPSMSSYEQYF
cdr3_nt: TGTGCCAGCCACAGTCCCTCCATGAGCTCCTACGAGCAGTACTTC

j_call: TRBJ1-5
d_call: -
v_call: TRBV10-3
clone_size: -
cdr3_aa: CAISESSGIEPQHF
cdr3_nt: TGTGCCATCAGTGAGTCTTCAGGGATTGAGCCCCAGCATTTT

j_call: TRBJ2-3
d_call: -
v_call: TRBV20-1
clone_size: -
cdr3_aa: CSAGGRTDTQYF
cdr3_nt: TGCAGTGCTGGGGGGCGCACAGATACGCAGTATTTT

j_call: TRBJ1-2
d_call: -
v_call: TRBV5-1
clone_size: many
cdr3_aa: CASSLASNGGYTF
cdr3_nt: TGCGCCAGCAGCTTGGCGTCCAATGGAGGCTACACCTTC

j_call: TRBJ2-3
d_call: TRBD2
v_call: TRBV5-4
clone_size: -
cdr3_aa: CASSWEPGLAGFSSTDTQYF
cdr3_nt: TGTGCCAGCAGCTGGGAACCGGGACTAGCGGGATTCTCTAGCACAGATACGCAGTATTTT

j_call: TRBJ2-1
d_call: -
v_call: TRBV4-1
clone_size: many
cdr3_aa: CASSQVGSSYNEQFF
cdr3_nt: TGCGCCAGCAGCCAAGTAGGGAGCTCCTACAATGAGCAGTTCTTC

j_call: TRBJ2-3
d_call: -
v_call: TRBV29-1
clone_size: -
cdr3_aa: CSVLGRVSTDTQYF
cdr3_nt: TGCAGCGTTCTGGGAAGGGTGAGCACAGATACGCAGTATTTT

j_call: TRBJ2-5
d_call: -
v_call: TRBV7-9
clone_size: few
cdr3_aa: CASSLERTDQETQYF
cdr3_nt: TGTGCCAGCAGCTTAGAAAGGACAGATCAAGAGACCCAGTACTTC

j_call: TRBJ1-5
d_call: -
v_call: TRBV24-1
clone_size: few
cdr3_aa: CATSDSRGQPQHF
cdr3_nt: TGTGCCACCAGTGATTCGAGGGGCCAGCCCCAGCATTTT

j_call: TRBJ2-5
d_call: -
v_call: TRBV10-1
clone_size: few
cdr3_aa: CASSDRDTQETQYF
cdr3_nt: TGCGCCAGCAGTGATAGGGACACCCAAGAGACCCAGTACTTC

j_call: TRBJ2-3
d_call: TRBD2
v_call: TRBV20-1
clone_size: few
cdr3_aa: CSARDYLPGGRTDTQYF
cdr3_nt: TGCAGTGCTAGAGATTACCTACCGGGGGGGAGGACAGATACGCAGTATTTT

j_call: TRBJ2-2
d_call: -
v_call: TRBV7-3
clone_size: many
cdr3_aa: CASSLGRTGELFF
cdr3_nt: TGTGCCAGCAGCTTAGGCCGCACCGGGGAGCTGTTTTTT